These T cell receptor beta chains were read from a single sample in a study of tumor-infiltrating lymphocytes in localized non-small cell lung cancer. Only in-frame clones appear in the TCRdb table, and some are missing; sequencing was by immunoSEQ multiplex PCR. Of about 14,000 clones in the sample, around 75% were seen once. Sample: lung tumor tissue. The receptor source for this set is a human donor with non-small cell lung cancer. Each CDR3 is given with its conserved first and last residue. Fields, in order: D gene, J gene, V gene, clone size, CDR3 DNA, CDR3 protein. The D gene is left open where the match is weak. Clone size, where shown, is once, few, many, or a class for clones that have expanded.

D: TRBD1; J: TRBJ1-1; V: TRBV10-3; size: NA; DNA: TGTGCCATCAGTGGGAAGGGGACAGGGCGAGCTTTCTTT; CDR3: CAISGKGTGRAFF
D: NA; J: TRBJ2-1; V: TRBV28; size: NA; DNA: TGTGCCAGCAGACACTCCGGAGCGGGTGATGAGTTCTTC; CDR3: CASRHSGAGDEFF
D: TRBD1; J: TRBJ1-5; V: TRBV6-6; size: NA; DNA: TGTGCCAGCAGCTCTACAGGGGGCGGTATGGGTCAGCCCCAGCATTTT; CDR3: CASSSTGGGMGQPQHF
D: NA; J: TRBJ1-2; V: TRBV10-3; size: NA; DNA: TGTGCCACCCAGGGAGCCGCCGCTAACTATGGCTACACCTTC; CDR3: CATQGAAANYGYTF
D: NA; J: TRBJ2-6; V: TRBV19; size: NA; DNA: TGTGCCAGTAGCCTCAGGGGGGGGGACTCTGGGGCCAACGTCCTGACTTTC; CDR3: CASSLRGGDSGANVLTF
D: NA; J: TRBJ1-4; V: TRBV6-5; size: NA; DNA: TGTGCCAGCAGTTACCAAAAGGCAACTAATGAAAAACTGTTTTTT; CDR3: CASSYQKATNEKLFF
D: NA; J: TRBJ1-5; V: TRBV4-1; size: NA; DNA: TGCGCCAGCAGCCAAGACAGGGGAGGTCAGCCCCAGCATTTT; CDR3: CASSQDRGGQPQHF
D: TRBD1; J: TRBJ2-7; V: TRBV6-6; size: medium-sized; DNA: TGTGCCAGCAGCTGGGGACAGGGGGCGACCGAGCAGTACTTC; CDR3: CASSWGQGATEQYF
D: TRBD1; J: TRBJ2-5; V: TRBV4-1; size: NA; DNA: TGCGCCAGCAGCCAAGCTGGGACAGGTTCACAGTACCAAGAGACCCAGTACTTC; CDR3: CASSQAGTGSQYQETQYF
D: NA; J: TRBJ2-5; V: TRBV5-1; size: NA; DNA: TGCGCCAGCAGCTTGGCTGGACGGTACCAAGAGACCCAGTACTTC; CDR3: CASSLAGRYQETQYF
D: TRBD1; J: TRBJ2-3; V: TRBV5-1; size: NA; DNA: TGCGCCAGCGGACAAGGGACAGTTAGCACAGATACGCAGTATTTT; CDR3: CASGQGTVSTDTQYF
D: TRBD1; J: TRBJ2-1; V: TRBV28; size: NA; DNA: TGTGCCAGCAGTTTATTCGTGATAGGACAGGGTTTGGATGAGCAGTTCTTC; CDR3: CASSLFVIGQGLDEQFF
D: TRBD1; J: TRBJ2-7; V: TRBV19; size: NA; DNA: TGTGCCAGTAGTCCCCCGGGACAGGGATTCTACGAGCAGTACTTC; CDR3: CASSPPGQGFYEQYF
D: NA; J: TRBJ2-1; V: TRBV7-9; size: NA; DNA: TGTGCCAGCAGCTTAGCGGGATTCGGCAATGAGCAGTTCTTC; CDR3: CASSLAGFGNEQFF
D: NA; J: TRBJ1-5; V: TRBV19; size: NA; DNA: TGTGCCAGTAGTCCCCCCCAGGGCAATCAGCCCCAGCATTTT; CDR3: CASSPPQGNQPQHF
D: NA; J: TRBJ2-6; V: TRBV7-4; size: NA; DNA: TGTGCCAGCAGCAATAGTCCCAGCTCACAAAGTCGGGCCAACGTCCTGACTTTC; CDR3: CASSNSPSSQSRANVLTF
D: NA; J: TRBJ2-7; V: TRBV6-1; size: NA; DNA: TGTGCCAGCAGCCCCCGCTCCTACGAGCAGTACTTC; CDR3: CASSPRSYEQYF
D: TRBD1; J: TRBJ1-6; V: TRBV5-1; size: NA; DNA: TGCGCCAGCAGCTTGGGGACAGGGGGATTTACTTCACCCCTCCACTTT; CDR3: CASSLGTGGFTSPLHF
D: NA; J: TRBJ1-6; V: TRBV4-3; size: NA; DNA: TGCGCCAGCAGCCCCGCTGGACAGCTCCCTCCCCTCCACTTT; CDR3: CASSPAGQLPPLHF
D: NA; J: TRBJ1-3; V: TRBV7-7; size: NA; DNA: TGTGCCAGCAGCGGCGGGTTAGGAAACACCATATATTTT; CDR3: CASSGGLGNTIYF
D: NA; J: TRBJ1-1; V: TRBV7-9; size: NA; DNA: TGTGCCAGCCGCTGGATGAACACTGAAGCTTTCTTT; CDR3: CASRWMNTEAFF
D: NA; J: TRBJ2-7; V: TRBV6-5; size: few; DNA: TGTGCCAGCAGTTCCCAGGGCGGTGAGCAGTACTTC; CDR3: CASSSQGGEQYF
D: TRBD1; J: TRBJ2-7; V: TRBV19; size: NA; DNA: TGTGCCAGTAAGCTGGGACAGGGTTCCTACGAGCAGTACTTC; CDR3: CASKLGQGSYEQYF
D: TRBD1; J: TRBJ2-5; V: TRBV7-7; size: NA; DNA: TGTGCTAGCAGCTTGGTAGGACAGGGGACAGAGACCCAGTACTTC; CDR3: CASSLVGQGTETQYF
D: NA; J: TRBJ1-2; V: TRBV9; size: few; DNA: TGTGCCAGCAGCGTAGGGTCGGGGGGCGCCTATGGCTACACCTTC; CDR3: CASSVGSGGAYGYTF
D: NA; J: TRBJ1-2; V: TRBV9; size: NA; DNA: TGTGCCAGCAGCGTAGATACATGGGACGGTGGCTACACCTTC; CDR3: CASSVDTWDGGYTF
D: TRBD1; J: TRBJ1-2; V: TRBV4-3; size: once; DNA: TGCGCCAGCAGCCAGGCCGGGACAGGGGGCGATGGCTACACCTTC; CDR3: CASSQAGTGGDGYTF
D: NA; J: TRBJ1-1; V: TRBV30; size: NA; DNA: TGTGCCTGGAGGGAACAGGTGAACACTGAAGCTTTCTTT; CDR3: CAWREQVNTEAFF
D: TRBD1; J: TRBJ1-5; V: TRBV27; size: NA; DNA: TGTGCCAGCAGTCCAGGGGGTCAGCCCCAGCATTTT; CDR3: CASSPGGQPQHF
D: TRBD1; J: TRBJ2-1; V: TRBV11-2; size: NA; DNA: TGTGCCAGCAGCCCACCAGGGGGATTGCAGTTCTTC; CDR3: CASSPPGGLQFF
D: NA; J: TRBJ1-1; V: TRBV18; size: NA; DNA: TGTGCCAGCTCACCACTGGGAATGAACACTGAAGCTTTCTTT; CDR3: CASSPLGMNTEAFF
D: NA; J: TRBJ2-5; V: TRBV7-2; size: NA; DNA: TGTGCCAGCAGCTTCGGAGAGACCCAGTACTTC; CDR3: CASSFGETQYF
D: NA; J: TRBJ1-2; V: TRBV9; size: NA; DNA: TGTGCCAGCAGCGTATCAGCCAATCGGACGGGCTACACCTTC; CDR3: CASSVSANRTGYTF